The following is a T cell receptor beta chain sequence with its context. The antigen is not known. Preparation of the TCRbeta library was carried out with unique molecular identifiers. TCRdb fed the PCR reads into MiXCR, producing one record per CDR3 protein. The top ten hold around two fifths of the sample, which has hundreds of thousands of distinct CDR3 sequences, approximately 17% seen once. In germline, CDR1 is MNHEY, CDR2 SMNVEV (reference sequence). The CDR3 consists of 13 residues. The V end was cut by 0 bases, the J end by 9 bases, with 6 bases between. These data come from a study of T-cell reconstitution after alpha-beta-depleted transplantation in children. General study results and limits: Roughly two months post-transplant, alpha-beta T cells reportedly originated from several hundred graft clones that had expanded.

The clonotype comes from a male patient aged 2 to 9 who had a stem cell transplant for acute lymphoblastic leukemia, so the T cells may come from the graft donor. The rearrangement uses TRBV27 and TRBJ1-6; D unclear. Sequenced here: PBMCs, mostly from graft donor cells, sampled 360 days after TCRalphabeta/CD19-depleted stem cell transplant. CDR3 DNA: TGTGCCAGCAGTTTATCGACAACTTCACCCCTCCACTTT. It translates to CASSLSTTSPLHF.